Reported below is one T cell receptor beta chain. The antigen remains unidentified. Profiled with immunoSEQ multiplex PCR; TCRdb holds only in-frame clones, not every one. The sample carries 50,000 to 65,000 clones, approximately 86% recorded once. Unmatched junction bases numbered 13, after V lost 7 bases and J lost 4 bases. Per the germline V gene, CDR1 is MNHNY and CDR2 is SVGAGI (reference sequence). The CDR3 runs 16 residues. This entry belongs to a study of OX40 agonist ivuxolimab in advanced cancers. Study-wide context: The dose-escalation group included hepatocellular carcinoma, melanoma, renal cell carcinoma and head and neck cancer. Eligibility admitted prior anti-PD-1, anti-PD-L1 or anti-CTLA-4 therapy; about 42% had some.

Study conclusions and caveats: Part of the nonresponder group also had normalized T-cell clonal expansion that was low.

V usage is TRBV6-6 and J usage is TRBJ2-7, with 10 nucleotides matching TRBD1. The material sequenced was CD4+ or CD8+ T cells sorted from blood, taken in a trial of the OX40 agonist ivuxolimab. The TCR comes from an adult with an advanced solid tumor such as melanoma, head and neck, liver or kidney cancer. The CDR3 region has the DNA TGTGCCAGCATGGGGACAGGGGTCACGAGGGGTTACGAGCAGTACTTC. Protein sequence: CASMGTGVTRGYEQYF.